The table lists the clone carrying this T cell receptor beta chain with many counts. The antigen is not known. As TCR cDNA was made by 5'RACE template switching, a universal primer site and UMIs were added. MiXCR, applied by TCRdb to the 5' RACE reads, yields one record per CDR3 protein. The sample lists more than 120,000 distinct CDR3 sequences, 7.7% occurring once. This record comes from a study of T cells after yellow fever vaccination. In the study overall: It was SMART-Seq v4 Ultra Low Input that prepared the fractions with low cell numbers.

The study, taken as a whole, reports: Among all clonotypes, a small share was observed in both CD4 and CD8 compartments. Re-detected after boosting: most primary clones, 96% of CD4 and 88% of CD8.

The TCR was taken from a man in his thirties or forties who received the YFV17D yellow fever vaccine. Sequencing used CD4+ T cells sorted from PBMCs, obtained 5 days after the yellow fever booster vaccination.

CDR3 DNA sequence: TGCAGTGCTCAGCGGGGGACCTCCTACAATGAGCAGTTCTTC. This encodes CSAQRGTSYNEQFF. The V call is TRBV20-1, the J call TRBJ2-1; TRBD2 aligns across 8 bases. Losses at the gene ends were 5 bases for V and 0 bases for J; bases not matched to a gene: 3. Germline values: CDR1 DFQATT, CDR2 SNEGSKA (reference sequence). This CDR3 contains 14 residues.